There are many counts of the clone carrying this T cell receptor (beta chain). This specimen belongs to a study of neurological immune-mediated disorders. The cDNA came from 5'RACE with 10-nucleotide random UMIs. TCRdb itself ran the 5' RACE reads through MiXCR, one entry per CDR3 protein. The sample has about 40,000 distinct CDR3 sequences, about 14% seen once. The germline gives CDR1 SGHRS, CDR2 YFSETQ. This CDR3 comprises 16 residues. V lost 0 bases and J 4 bases, leaving 14 bases between the germline ends. Material: CD4+ T cells from blood. The clonotype was recovered from a woman in her sixties or seventies with HTLV-1-associated myelopathy (HAM/TSP). The genes are TRBV5-1 and TRBJ1-3; TRBD1 is a possible D gene (5 bases). Here the CDR3 reads CASSLDPWGDGNTIYF. The CDR3 nucleotides are TGCGCCAGCAGCTTGGATCCTTGGGGCGACGGAAACACCATATATTTT. The variable domain in full, with the rest retrieved from reference TRBV5-1 and TRBJ1-3, is KAGVTQTPRYLIKTRGQQVTLSCSPISGHRSVSWYQQTPGQGLQFLFEYFSETQRNKGNFPGRFSGRQFSNSRSEMNVSTLELGDSALYLCASSLDPWGDGNTIYFGEGSWLTVV.